These T cell receptor beta chains were read from a single sample in a study of cytomegalovirus exposure and HLA in healthy donors. TCRdb's copy holds only in-frame clones and misses some; the assay was immunoSEQ multiplex PCR. The table has 250,000 to 350,000 clones, around 90% seen once. The sample consisted of PBMCs. These TCRs come from a man in his thirties or forties in good health and CMV-seronegative. Each CDR3 is given with its conserved first and last residue. D genes are given only for firm matches. Only part of the rows carry a size: once, few, many, or a class if the clone is expanded.

NA | TRBJ2-3 | TRBV15 | TRBD2 | TGTGCCACCAGCAGAGATGTCGGACTAGCAACAGATACGCAGTATTTT | CATSRDVGLATDTQYF
few | TRBJ1-1 | TRBV19 | NA | TGTGCCAGTAGTATACAGTCGTGGAGAGCTTTCTTT | CASSIQSWRAFF
NA | TRBJ2-5 | TRBV7-9 | TRBD1 | TGTGCCAGCAGCTTAGGTCCCCGCAGGGGGCAAGAGACCCAGTACTTC | CASSLGPRRGQETQYF
NA | TRBJ2-4 | TRBV15 | NA | TGTGCCACCAGCAGAGACAGGGGATTGGACATTCAGTACTTC | CATSRDRGLDIQYF
NA | TRBJ2-2 | TRBV5-1 | TRBD1 | TGCGCCAGCAGCTTAAAAACAGGGGACACCGGGGAGCTGTTTTTT | CASSLKTGDTGELFF
NA | TRBJ1-2 | TRBV5-5 | NA | TGTGCCAGCAGCTTGGCCGGGGGGACACCTAACTATGGCTACACCTTC | CASSLAGGTPNYGYTF
NA | TRBJ1-2 | TRBV27 | NA | TGTGCCAGCAGTTTAGAGGGAAGTGGGGGCTACACCTTC | CASSLEGSGGYTF
NA | TRBJ2-5 | TRBV7-9 | NA | TGTGCCAGCAGCTCCCCTGAAAATCGGGAGACCCAGTACTTC | CASSSPENRETQYF
NA | TRBJ2-1 | TRBV5-1 | NA | TGCGCCAGCAGCTTGGGACGGATCAAGGGGGAGTACAATGAGCAGTTCTTC | CASSLGRIKGEYNEQFF
NA | TRBJ2-7 | TRBV19 | TRBD1 | TGTGCCAGTAGTTCGGGACAGGGCTACGAGCAGTACTTC | CASSSGQGYEQYF
NA | TRBJ1-1 | TRBV19 | NA | TGTGCCAGTAGGTTTTCGGGGGGTGGAAACACTGAAGCTTTCTTT | CASRFSGGGNTEAFF
NA | TRBJ1-1 | TRBV29-1 | TRBD1 | TGCAGCGTTACCAGGGGGACTGAAGCTTTCTTT | CSVTRGTEAFF
NA | TRBJ1-4 | TRBV6-6 | NA | TGTGCCAGCACCGCAGGGGTTCGGGAAAAACTGTTTTTT | CASTAGVREKLFF
once | TRBJ2-3 | TRBV7-2 | TRBD1 | TGTGCCAGCAGCTCGCGACAGGGCAAAAGCGCAGATACGCAGTATTTT | CASSSRQGKSADTQYF
NA | TRBJ2-2 | TRBV18 | NA | TGTGCCAGCTCACCCCCCTCAGGTCTGAACACCGGGGAGCTGTTTTTT | CASSPPSGLNTGELFF
once | TRBJ1-5 | TRBV6-1 | TRBD1 | TGTGCCAGCAGTGAATATATGGGGACAGGGGTGAATAGCAATCAGCCCCAGCATTTT | CASSEYMGTGVNSNQPQHF
NA | TRBJ1-1 | TRBV7-9 | NA | TGTGCCAGCAGCCCCGGGTCGGGGACTGAAGCTTTCTTT | CASSPGSGTEAFF
NA | TRBJ2-7 | TRBV7-8 | TRBD1 | TGTGCCAGCAGCTTACTGGGACAGGGCTCCTACGAGCAGTACTTC | CASSLLGQGSYEQYF
once | TRBJ1-6 | TRBV9 | TRBD1 | TGTGCCAGCAGCCCCCGACAGGGAGGAGGTTCACCCCTCCACTTT | CASSPRQGGGSPLHF
NA | TRBJ2-5 | TRBV6-1 | NA | TGTGCCAGCAGTGAAGCGGGGGGTGTTGGAGAGACCCAGTACTTC | CASSEAGGVGETQYF
NA | TRBJ2-2 | TRBV13 | TRBD1 | TGTGCCAGCAGCTTCTTCACAGGGGCCGGGGAGCTGTTTTTT | CASSFFTGAGELFF
NA | TRBJ1-1 | TRBV2 | TRBD1 | TGTGCCAGCAGTGCGAAGACAGGGGAATCGAACACTGAAGCTTTCTTT | CASSAKTGESNTEAFF
NA | TRBJ1-2 | TRBV29-1 | TRBD1 | TGCAGCGACTACAGGGGTGGATATGGCTACACCTTC | CSDYRGGYGYTF
NA | TRBJ1-6 | TRBV19 | TRBD1 | TGTGCCAGTAGCCTCAGACAGGGAAATTCACCCCTCCACTTT | CASSLRQGNSPLHF
NA | TRBJ2-7 | TRBV7-9 | TRBD1 | TGTGCCAGCAGCTTTACAGGGGGCGCGGTAAACGAGCAGTACTTC | CASSFTGGAVNEQYF
NA | TRBJ2-1 | TRBV4-1 | NA | TGCGCCAGCAGCCAAATGGGACATCAGAGGGGTGAGCAGTTCTTC | CASSQMGHQRGEQFF
NA | TRBJ1-1 | TRBV19 | NA | TGTGCCAGTAGTATCACCCCACTGCGGAACACTGAAGCTTTCTTT | CASSITPLRNTEAFF
NA | TRBJ2-5 | TRBV7-6 | NA | TGTGCCAGCAGCCCCCTCCCGCGAGAGACCCAGTACTTC | CASSPLPRETQYF
NA | TRBJ1-1 | TRBV29-1 | NA | TGCAGCGTTGAAGACTTGAACACTGAAGCTTTCTTT | CSVEDLNTEAFF
NA | TRBJ2-2 | TRBV19 | NA | TGTGCCAGTAGTATAGGAGGGAACACCGGGGAGCTGTTTTTT | CASSIGGNTGELFF
NA | TRBJ2-1 | TRBV7-2 | TRBD2 | TGTGCCAGCAGCTTAGGAAGCGGGGGCGATGAGCAGTTCTTC | CASSLGSGGDEQFF
NA | TRBJ2-7 | TRBV11-2 | NA | TGTGCCAGCAGCTTTAAGAGCAAGGGGGACTACGAGCAGTACTTC | CASSFKSKGDYEQYF
NA | TRBJ2-1 | TRBV19 | NA | TGTGCCAGCGCCCGGAGTAGCGGAACTTACAATGAGCAGTTCTTC | CASARSSGTYNEQFF
NA | TRBJ1-1 | TRBV2 | NA | TGTGCCAGCAGGCGGAGGGGTGAGACTGAAGCTTTCTTT | CASRRRGETEAFF
NA | TRBJ2-7 | TRBV4-1 | NA | TGCGCCAGCAGCCAGGGACACCCCTCCTACGAGCAGTACTTC | CASSQGHPSYEQYF
NA | TRBJ2-7 | TRBV5-6 | TRBD1 | TGTGCCAGCAGCTTGGGGGGACAGTCCTACGAGCAGTACTTC | CASSLGGQSYEQYF